Sequencing of this T cell receptor beta chain was carried out in a study of cytomegalovirus exposure and HLA in healthy donors. Study-wide results and caveats: It was only CMV serostatus that was available as immune exposure information. Specificity of a few CMV-associated chains for CMV antigens was verified in vitro. Later analysis indicated greater clonal expansion among HLA-associated TCR beta chains than among equally common other chains.

Trimming cost V 4 bases and J 11 bases; bases outside gene matches: 12. The CDR3 extends over 15 amino acids. Germline CDR1 MDHEN, CDR2 SYDVKM. The PCR was carried out with 60 Vbeta primers and 13 Jbeta primers. The table came from immunoSEQ multiplex PCR; TCRdb's copy has only in-frame clones and leaves some out. The data show fewer than 150,000 clones, 80% seen once. In its sample, this clone was seen a few times. What it binds is not known. The source is a man aged 25 to 45 in good health and CMV-seronegative. The rearrangement links TRBV28 to TRBJ2-1; 9 nucleotides align to TRBD1. Sequenced material: PBMCs. CDR3 loop: CASSSEGQGYIKQFF. Here the CDR3 DNA reads TGTGCCAGCAGTTCGGAGGGACAGGGATACATTAAGCAGTTCTTC.